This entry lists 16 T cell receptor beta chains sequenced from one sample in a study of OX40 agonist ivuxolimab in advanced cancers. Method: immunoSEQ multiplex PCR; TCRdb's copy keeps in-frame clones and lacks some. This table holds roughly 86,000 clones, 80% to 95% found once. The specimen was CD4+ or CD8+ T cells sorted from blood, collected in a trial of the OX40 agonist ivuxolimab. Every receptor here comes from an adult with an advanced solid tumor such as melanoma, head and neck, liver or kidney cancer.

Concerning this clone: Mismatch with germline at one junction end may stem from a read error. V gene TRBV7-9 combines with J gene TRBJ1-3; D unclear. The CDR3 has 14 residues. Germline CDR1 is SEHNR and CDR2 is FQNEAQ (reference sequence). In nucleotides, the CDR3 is TGCGCCAGCAGCTTGGATTACTCTGGAAACACCATATATTTT. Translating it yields CASSLDYSGNTIYF.

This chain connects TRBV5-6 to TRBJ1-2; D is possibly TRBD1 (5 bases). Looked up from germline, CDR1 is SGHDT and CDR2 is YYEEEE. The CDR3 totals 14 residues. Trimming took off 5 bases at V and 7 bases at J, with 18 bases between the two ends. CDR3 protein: CASSLKGTGGGYTF. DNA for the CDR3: TGTGCCAGCAGTTTGAAAGGAACAGGTGGTGGCTACACCTTC.

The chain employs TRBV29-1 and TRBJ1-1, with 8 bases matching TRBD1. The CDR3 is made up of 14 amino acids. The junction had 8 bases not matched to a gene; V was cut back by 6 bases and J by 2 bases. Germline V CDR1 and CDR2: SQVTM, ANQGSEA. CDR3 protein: CSVGGDRGNTEAFF. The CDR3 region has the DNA TGCAGCGTGGGGGGCGACAGGGGAAACACTGAAGCTTTCTTT.

DNA for the CDR3: TGTGCCAGCAGCTTGCTGGGTGGTGAAGCTTTCTTT. Translated, it gives CASSLLGGEAFF. This chain links TRBV5-4 with TRBJ1-1, with unresolved D. CDR3 length: 12 amino acids. Trimming shortened V by 1 base and J by 7 bases, and 8 bases separated the two germline ends. Germline lookup yields CDR1 SGHNT and CDR2 YYREEE (reference sequence).

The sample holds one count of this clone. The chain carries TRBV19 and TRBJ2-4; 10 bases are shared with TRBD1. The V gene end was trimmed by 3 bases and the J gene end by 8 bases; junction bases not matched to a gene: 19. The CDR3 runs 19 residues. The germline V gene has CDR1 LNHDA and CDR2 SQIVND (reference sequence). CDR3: CASSILSTRQGALRYIQYF. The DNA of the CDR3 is TGTGCCAGTAGTATCTTATCCACTCGACAGGGGGCCCTCAGGTACATTCAGTACTTC.

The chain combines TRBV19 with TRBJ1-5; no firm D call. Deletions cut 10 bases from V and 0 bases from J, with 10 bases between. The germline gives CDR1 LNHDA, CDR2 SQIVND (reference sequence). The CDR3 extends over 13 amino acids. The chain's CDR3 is CATSMNSNQPQHF. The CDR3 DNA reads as TGTGCCACCTCAATGAATAGCAATCAGCCCCAGCATTTT.

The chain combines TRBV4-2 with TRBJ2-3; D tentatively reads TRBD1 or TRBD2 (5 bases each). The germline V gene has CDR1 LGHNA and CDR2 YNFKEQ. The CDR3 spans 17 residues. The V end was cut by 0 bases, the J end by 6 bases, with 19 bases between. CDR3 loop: CASSQDGFGADPDTQYF. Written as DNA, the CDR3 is TGTGCCAGCAGCCAAGATGGCTTCGGGGCCGACCCCGATACGCAGTATTTT.

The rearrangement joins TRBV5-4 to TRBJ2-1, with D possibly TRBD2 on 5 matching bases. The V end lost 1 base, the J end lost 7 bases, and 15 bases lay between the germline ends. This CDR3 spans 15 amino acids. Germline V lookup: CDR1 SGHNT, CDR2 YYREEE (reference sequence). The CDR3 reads CASSLLASSGNEQFF. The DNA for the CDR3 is TGTGCCAGCAGCTTGTTAGCTAGCTCGGGGAATGAGCAGTTCTTC.

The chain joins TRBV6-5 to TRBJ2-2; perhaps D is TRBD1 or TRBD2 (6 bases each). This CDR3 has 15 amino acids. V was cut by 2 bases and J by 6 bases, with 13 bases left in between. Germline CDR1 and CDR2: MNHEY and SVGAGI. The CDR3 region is CASSYQGTGAGELFF. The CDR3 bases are TGTGCCAGCAGTTACCAGGGGACGGGGGCCGGGGAGCTGTTTTTT.

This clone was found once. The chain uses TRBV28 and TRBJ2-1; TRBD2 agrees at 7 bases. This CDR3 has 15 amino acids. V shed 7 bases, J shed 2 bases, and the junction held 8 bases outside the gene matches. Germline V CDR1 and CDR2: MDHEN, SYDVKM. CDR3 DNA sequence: TGTGCCAGCAAAACGGGGGGAGAGGCCTACAATGAGCAGTTCTTC. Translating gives CASKTGGEAYNEQFF.

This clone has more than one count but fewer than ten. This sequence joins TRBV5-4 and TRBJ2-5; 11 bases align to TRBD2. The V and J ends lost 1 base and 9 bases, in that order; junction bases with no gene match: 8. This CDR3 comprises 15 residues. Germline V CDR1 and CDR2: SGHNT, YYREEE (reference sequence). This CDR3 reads CASSLIAGGPGAQYF. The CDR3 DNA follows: TGTGCCAGCAGCTTGATAGCGGGAGGGCCCGGGGCCCAGTACTTC.

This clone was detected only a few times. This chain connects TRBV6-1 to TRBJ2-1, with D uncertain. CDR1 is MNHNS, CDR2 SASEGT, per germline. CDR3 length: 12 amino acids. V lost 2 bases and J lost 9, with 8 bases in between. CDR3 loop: CASSEQSAEQFF. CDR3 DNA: TGTGCCAGCAGTGAACAGTCTGCTGAGCAGTTCTTC.

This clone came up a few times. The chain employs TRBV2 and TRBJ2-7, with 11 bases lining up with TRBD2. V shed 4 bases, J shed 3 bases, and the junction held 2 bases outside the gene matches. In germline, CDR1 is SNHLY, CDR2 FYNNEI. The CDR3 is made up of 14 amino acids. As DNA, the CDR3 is TGTGCCAGCAGTGGACTAGCGGGGAACTACGAGCAGTACTTC. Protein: CASSGLAGNYEQYF. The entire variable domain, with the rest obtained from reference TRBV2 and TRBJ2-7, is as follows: EPEVTQTPSHQVTQMGQEVILRCVPISNHLYFYWYRQILGQKVEFLVSFYNNEISEKSEIFDDQFSVERPDGSNFTLKIRSTKLEDSAMYFCASSGLAGNYEQYFGPGTRLTVT.

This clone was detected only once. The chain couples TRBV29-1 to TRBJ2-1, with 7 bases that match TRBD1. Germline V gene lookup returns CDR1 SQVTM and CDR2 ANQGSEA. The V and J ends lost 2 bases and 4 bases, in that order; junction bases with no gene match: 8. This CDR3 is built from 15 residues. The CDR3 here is CSVENRDRTYNEQFF. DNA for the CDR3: TGCAGCGTTGAAAACCGGGACAGAACTTACAATGAGCAGTTCTTC.

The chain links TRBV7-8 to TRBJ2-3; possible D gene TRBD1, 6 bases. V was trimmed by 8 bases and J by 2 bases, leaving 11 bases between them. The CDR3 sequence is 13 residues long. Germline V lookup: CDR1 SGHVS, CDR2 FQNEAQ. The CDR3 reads CASSLGATDTQYF. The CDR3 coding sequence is TGTGCCAGCTCCCTGGGGGCCACAGATACGCAGTATTTT.

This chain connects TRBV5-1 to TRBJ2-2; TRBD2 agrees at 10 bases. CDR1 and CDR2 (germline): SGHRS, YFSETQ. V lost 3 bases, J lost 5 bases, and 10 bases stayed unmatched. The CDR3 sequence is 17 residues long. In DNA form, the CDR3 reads TGCGCCAGCAGCTCCACCCCCAGCGGGGGGGGAACCGGGGAGCTGTTTTTT. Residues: CASSSTPSGGGTGELFF.